Below, one T cell receptor beta chain is given with its context. Germline CDR1 is LNHDA and CDR2 is SQIVND (reference sequence). Unmatched junction bases numbered 10, after V lost 5 bases and J lost 5 bases. The CDR3 covers 15 residues. The sample originates from a study of control samples from healthy donors and cancer patients. Generated by immunoSEQ multiplex PCR, the TCRdb table keeps only in-frame clones and is missing some. The data contain about 49,000 clones, 70% to 90% of them singletons. V is TRBV19 and J is TRBJ2-3; 7 bases are a match to TRBD1. The receptor was isolated from a woman aged 45-59 years with lung cancer. The source material was PBMCs. CDR3 sequence: CASSSRRQGGDTQYF. CDR3 bases: TGTGCCAGTAGTTCTCGGAGACAGGGTGGAGATACGCAGTATTTT.